The present entry profiles one T cell receptor (beta chain) with its context. Method: immunoSEQ multiplex PCR; TCRdb's copy keeps in-frame clones and lacks some. The table lists some 94,000 clones, around 87% of them singletons, with over 1% in the top ten. These data come from a study of control samples from healthy donors and cancer patients. The V end was cut by 1 base, the J end by 5 bases, with 2 bases between. Germline CDR1 is LGHDT and CDR2 is YNNKEL (reference sequence). The CDR3 consists of 11 residues. The chain links TRBV3-1 (or the pseudogene TRBV3-2) to TRBJ2-5; the D is unclear. Sequencing used blood. The source of this sequence is a woman aged 45-65 years in good health. CDR3 amino acids: CASSQVETQYF. The CDR3 DNA reads as TGTGCCAGCAGCCAAGTTGAGACCCAGTACTTC.